Described below is a single TCR beta chain sequence and its context. The target antigen is unknown. The treatment is: roughly 10-day PBMC culture with coronavirus spike peptide pools or control peptides (ViraFEST assay). The data originate from a study of vaccination and CD4 T cells after COVID-19. Study at large: Either the Pfizer-BioNTech BNT162b2 or Moderna mRNA-1273 vaccine was given as two doses. Controls had a CEFX pool, an HIV-1 Nef pool, or no peptide added.

V was pared by 7 bases and J by 2 bases, with 8 bases between. The CDR3 runs to 12 residues. CDR1 is SGHTA, CDR2 FQGTGA, per germline. An Oncomine TCR Beta short-read assay was used to sequence the DNA from cultured CD4+ T cells. Genomic DNA was taken out of cultured CD4+ T cells by extraction. MiXCR was run by TCRdb on the PCR reads, yielding one entry per CDR3 protein. The sample includes about 14,000 distinct CDR3 sequences, 25% to 35% of them seen just once. The chain employs TRBV7-3 and TRBJ2-5, with a weak D call TRBD1 (5 bases). This clonotype was sampled from a human donor with COVID-19. Sequencing was performed on cultured CD4+ T cells from blood. This chain's CDR3 is CASNRQQETQYF. As DNA, the CDR3 is TGTGCCAGCAACCGACAGCAAGAGACCCAGTACTTC.